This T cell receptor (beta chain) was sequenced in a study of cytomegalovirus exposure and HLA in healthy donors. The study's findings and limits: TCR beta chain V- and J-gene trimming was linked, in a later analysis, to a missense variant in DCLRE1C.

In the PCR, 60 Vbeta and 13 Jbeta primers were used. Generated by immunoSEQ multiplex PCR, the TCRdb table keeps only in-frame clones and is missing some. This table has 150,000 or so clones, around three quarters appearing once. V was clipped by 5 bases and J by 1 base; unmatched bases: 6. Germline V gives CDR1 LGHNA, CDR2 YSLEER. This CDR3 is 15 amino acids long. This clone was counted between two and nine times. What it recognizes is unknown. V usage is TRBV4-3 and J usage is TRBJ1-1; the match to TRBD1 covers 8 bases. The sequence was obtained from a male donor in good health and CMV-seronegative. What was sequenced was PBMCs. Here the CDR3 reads CASSTDRGGNTEAFF. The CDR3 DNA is TGCGCCAGCAGCACCGACAGGGGAGGGAACACTGAAGCTTTCTTT.